This TCR beta chain was sequenced for a study of control samples from healthy donors and cancer patients. The repertoire was sequenced with immunoSEQ multiplex PCR; TCRdb's copy has only in-frame clones and lacks some. The repertoire has 150,000 or so clones, 92% of them found once; the top ten carry roughly 1.9%. To note about this clone: Because the CDR3 is missing its conserved closing phenylalanine or tryptophan, this is likely a read error.

The CDR3 extends over 13 amino acids. Germline V gives CDR1 SGHNT, CDR2 YYREEE (reference sequence). V was shortened by 1 base and J by 6 bases, with 10 bases between the two germline ends. The sequenced material came from blood. V and J are TRBV5-4 and TRBJ1-1; D is undetermined. The clonotype originates from a woman aged 50 to 60 in good health. The CDR3 nucleotides are TGTGCCAGCAGCTTGATTGGGGAATCTGAAGCTTTCCTT. It specifies CASSLIGESEAFL.